This is a list of T cell receptor beta chains from one sample in a study of OX40 agonist ivuxolimab in advanced cancers. Assay used: immunoSEQ multiplex PCR; TCRdb lists only in-frame clones, some missing. The table shows about 45,000 clones, with around 90% occurring only once. The source was CD4+ or CD8+ T cells sorted from blood, collected in a trial of the OX40 agonist ivuxolimab. The receptors come from an adult with an advanced solid tumor such as melanoma, head and neck, liver or kidney cancer. The CDR3 runs from the conserved cysteine through the conserved F or W.

J gene: TRBJ2-5; V gene: TRBV15; CDR3 protein: CATSRDVAQGKTQYF
J gene: TRBJ2-5; V gene: TRBV28; CDR3 protein: CASSTPIGGLASETQYF
J gene: TRBJ2-1; V gene: TRBV7-9; CDR3 protein: CASSPALAGGRRYNEQFF
J gene: TRBJ2-7; V gene: TRBV29-1; CDR3 protein: CSVEGGSGEQYF
J gene: TRBJ2-1; V gene: TRBV29-1; CDR3 protein: CSAGTRSDEQFF
J gene: TRBJ1-2; V gene: TRBV5-6; CDR3 protein: CASSPGGGMDGYTF
J gene: TRBJ2-3; V gene: TRBV28; CDR3 protein: CASSPLEGGPPDTQYF
J gene: TRBJ2-7; V gene: TRBV27; CDR3 protein: CASSLSGSYEQYF
J gene: TRBJ2-3; V gene: TRBV5-1; CDR3 protein: CASSLSGNTDTQYF
J gene: TRBJ1-5; V gene: TRBV6-5; CDR3 protein: CASNLGASNQPQHF
J gene: TRBJ2-7; V gene: TRBV27; CDR3 protein: CASSVDRAGFEQYF
J gene: TRBJ2-3; V gene: TRBV9; CDR3 protein: CASSVLGGSLKDTQYF
J gene: TRBJ1-1; V gene: TRBV7-9; CDR3 protein: CATTTGNTEAFF
J gene: TRBJ2-7; V gene: TRBV11-2; CDR3 protein: CASSLDPLEQYF
J gene: TRBJ1-2; V gene: TRBV9; CDR3 protein: CASSVEDSGSYGYTF